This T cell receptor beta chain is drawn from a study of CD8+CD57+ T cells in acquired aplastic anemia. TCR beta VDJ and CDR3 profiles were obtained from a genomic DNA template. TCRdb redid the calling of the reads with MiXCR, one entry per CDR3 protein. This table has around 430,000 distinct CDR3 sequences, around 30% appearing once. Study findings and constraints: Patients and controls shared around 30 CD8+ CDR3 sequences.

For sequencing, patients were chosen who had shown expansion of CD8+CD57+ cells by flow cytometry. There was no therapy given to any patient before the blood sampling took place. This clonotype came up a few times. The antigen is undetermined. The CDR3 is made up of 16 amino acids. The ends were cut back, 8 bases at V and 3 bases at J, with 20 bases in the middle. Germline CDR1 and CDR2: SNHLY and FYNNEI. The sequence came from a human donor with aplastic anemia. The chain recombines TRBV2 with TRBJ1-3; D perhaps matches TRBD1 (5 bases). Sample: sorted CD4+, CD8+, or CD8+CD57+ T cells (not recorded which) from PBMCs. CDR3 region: CASSTRRDVDGNTIYF. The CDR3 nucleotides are TGTGCCAGCTCCACCAGAAGGGACGTGGATGGAAACACCATATATTTT.